This T cell receptor beta chain is drawn from a study of blood T cell repertoires in COVID-19. Whole-study context: Samples representing acute and convalescent COVID-19 were sourced from the United States, Italy and Spain. From T cells, B-cell-depleted T cells, or PBMCs came the material, which was cDNA or gDNA.

Original data processing: Using reference gene primer amplification, nucleated cell counts were estimated. Profiling relied on immunoSEQ multiplex PCR, and the TCRdb table lists in-frame clones only, not all of them. V, J and clone size are those of that table, while D and trimming were read from the DNA. The table lists roughly 230,000 clones, around four fifths of them singletons. This clone was seen more than once but under ten times. This CDR3 has 12 amino acids. Trimming shortened V by 7 bases and J by 7 bases, and 13 bases separated the two germline ends. Germline V gene data show CDR1 as LNHDA and CDR2 as SQIVND (reference sequence).

Sequencing was carried out using peripheral blood. This chain uses TRBV19 with TRBJ1-2; no clear D gene. This sequence originates from a man aged 35 to 55 with active or convalescent COVID-19. The CDR3 DNA reads TGTGCCAGTACCAAGACGGGGTTTGGCTACACCTTC. Amino acids: CASTKTGFGYTF.